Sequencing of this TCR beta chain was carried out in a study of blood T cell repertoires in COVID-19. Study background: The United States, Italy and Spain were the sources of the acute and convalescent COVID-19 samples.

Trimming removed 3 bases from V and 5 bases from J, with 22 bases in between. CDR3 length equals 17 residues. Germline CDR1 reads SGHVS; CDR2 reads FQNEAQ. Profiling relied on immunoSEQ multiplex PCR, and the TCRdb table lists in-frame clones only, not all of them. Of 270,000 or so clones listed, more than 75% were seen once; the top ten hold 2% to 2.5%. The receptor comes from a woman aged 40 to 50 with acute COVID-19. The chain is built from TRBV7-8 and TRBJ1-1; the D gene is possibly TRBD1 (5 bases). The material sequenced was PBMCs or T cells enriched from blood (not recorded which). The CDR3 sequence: CASSFPLDARELTEAFF. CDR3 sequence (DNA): TGTGCCAGCAGCTTTCCGCTAGATGCCAGGGAATTAACTGAAGCTTTCTTT.